This T cell receptor (beta chain) was documented in a study of synovial regulatory T cells in juvenile arthritis. Study in general: Treatments: a few naive, several methotrexate, one methotrexate plus infliximab, one unknown.

CDR1 is SGHAT, CDR2 FQNNGV, per germline. This CDR3 spans 14 amino acids. DNA is not recorded here. In regard to this clone: What it binds is not known.

Here immunoSEQ multiplex PCR was the method, and the copy in TCRdb shows in-frame clones only, minus some. The table counts 7,700 or so clones; under 2% lies in the top ten. Broader study findings: Largely private between patients, iaTreg TCR repertoires showed partial overlap with synovial Teff and blood CPL repertoires. Inflammation-associated Treg cells in blood had less TCR diversity than the remaining blood Treg cells.

The material sequenced was Treg cells from blood. The sample's subset: remaining (HLA-DR-negative) circulating blood Treg cells. This receptor was obtained from a donor aged 2-30 years with juvenile idiopathic arthritis. The gene calls are TRBV11-2 and TRBJ2-3; TCRdb's D call, TRBD2, is unchecked because there is no DNA. The CDR3 reads CASSLGTNRDTQYF.